Listed below are T cell receptor beta chains from one sample, sequenced in a study of blood T cell repertoires in COVID-19. Repertoires were generated with immunoSEQ multiplex PCR, while TCRdb's copy carries only in-frame clones and drops some. The repertoire consists of around 130,000 clones, with roughly 90% occurring once and the leading ten covering less than 2.5%. Sequenced: peripheral blood. These receptors all stem from a man in his 70s with active COVID-19. Both conserved end residues are part of each CDR3. The D gene is left open where the match is weak. Size tells how often a clone was seen (once, few, many) or the class of an expanded clone, and some rows leave it out.

TRBV10-2,-,-,14,TRBJ2-3,CASQRAGFGDTQYF,TGCGCCAGCCAGAGAGCGGGCTTTGGGGATACGCAGTATTTT
TRBV7-3,TRBD2,-,16,TRBJ2-1,CASSSDIAGGPREQFF,TGTGCCAGCAGCTCCGATATAGCGGGAGGGCCGCGTGAGCAGTTCTTC
TRBV15,TRBD2,-,16,TRBJ2-7,CATSRSSAGGIHEQYF,TGTGCCACCAGCAGATCCTCAGCGGGAGGGATCCACGAGCAGTACTTC
TRBV10-3,-,-,14,TRBJ2-1,CAISAASTSNEQFF,TGTGCCATCAGTGCCGCGTCGACTAGCAATGAGCAGTTCTTC
TRBV28,-,-,15,TRBJ1-2,CASSPRGSTNYGYTF,TGTGCCAGCAGTCCGCGGGGTTCCACTAACTATGGCTACACCTTC
TRBV5-1,-,-,19,TRBJ1-5,CASSLGGQPSSRSGRPQHF,TGCGCCAGCAGCTTGGGGGGGCAGCCCTCTTCCCGCTCAGGAAGGCCCCAGCATTTT
TRBV9,TRBD1,-,13,TRBJ1-2,CASSATGSRGYTF,TGTGCCAGCAGCGCGACAGGGTCGAGGGGCTACACCTTC
TRBV7-6,TRBD2,-,17,TRBJ2-3,CASSLVSLAGVTDTQYF,TGTGCCAGCAGCTTAGTCTCCCTAGCGGGAGTTACAGATACGCAGTATTTT
TRBV7-9,-,once,15,TRBJ2-1,CASSPGGSSYNEQFF,TGTGCCAGCAGCCCCGGAGGGAGCTCCTACAATGAGCAGTTCTTC
TRBV11-2,-,-,15,TRBJ2-7,CASSLVATGSYEQYF,TGTGCCAGCAGCTTAGTTGCGACAGGCTCCTACGAGCAGTACTTC
TRBV11-3,TRBD1,-,14,TRBJ2-7,CASSPRQGTYEQYF,TGTGCCAGCAGCCCCCGACAGGGAACCTACGAGCAGTACTTC
TRBV12-3/TRBV12-4,-,-,13,TRBJ2-2,CASSFRSTGELFF,TGTGCCAGCAGTTTTAGGAGCACCGGGGAGCTGTTTTTT
TRBV7-2,-,-,14,TRBJ1-1,CASSLGGFRSQAFF,TGTGCCAGCAGCTTAGGGGGCTTCAGAAGTCAGGCTTTCTTT
TRBV29-1,TRBD1,-,14,TRBJ2-5,CSVEWTGGQETQYF,TGCAGCGTTGAATGGACAGGGGGCCAAGAGACCCAGTACTTC
TRBV6-2/TRBV6-3,TRBD2,-,14,TRBJ2-1,CASSTFPTSGRVIF,TGTGCCAGCAGTACTTTTCCGACTAGCGGGAGAGTAATCTTC
TRBV6-5,TRBD1,-,13,TRBJ1-1,CASMGQPNTEAFF,TGTGCCAGCATGGGACAGCCGAACACTGAAGCTTTCTTT
TRBV11-2,-,-,17,TRBJ2-2,CASSLVDRTRNTGELFF,TGTGCCAGCAGCTTGGTAGACCGGACAAGAAACACCGGGGAGCTGTTTTTT
TRBV5-6,-,-,14,TRBJ1-5,CASSLGQGTQPQHF,TGTGCCAGCAGCTTAGGGCAGGGCACTCAGCCCCAGCATTTT